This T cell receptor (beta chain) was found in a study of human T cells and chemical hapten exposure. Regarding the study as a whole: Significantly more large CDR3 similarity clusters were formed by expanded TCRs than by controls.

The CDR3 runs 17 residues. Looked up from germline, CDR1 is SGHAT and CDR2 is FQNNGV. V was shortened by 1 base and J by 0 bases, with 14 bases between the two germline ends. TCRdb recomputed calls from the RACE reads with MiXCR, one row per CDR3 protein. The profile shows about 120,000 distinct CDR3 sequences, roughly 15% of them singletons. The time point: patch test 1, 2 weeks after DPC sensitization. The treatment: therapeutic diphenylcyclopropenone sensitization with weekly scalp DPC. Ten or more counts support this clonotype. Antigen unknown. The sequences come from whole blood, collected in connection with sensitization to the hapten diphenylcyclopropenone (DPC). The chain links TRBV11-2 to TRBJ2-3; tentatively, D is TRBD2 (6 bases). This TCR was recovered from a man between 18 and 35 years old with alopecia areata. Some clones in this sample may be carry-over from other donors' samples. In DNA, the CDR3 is TGTGCCAGCAGCTTAGTGTCAGGACTAATTAGCACAGATACGCAGTATTTT. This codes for CASSLVSGLISTDTQYF.